The T cell receptor beta chain under discussion was sequenced for a study of CD4 and CD8 cells across lung adenocarcinoma regions. This clonotype was picked up a small number of times. Via MiXCR, TCRdb re-called the PCR reads, giving one row per CDR3 protein. The top ten clones hold 20% to 25% of a sample with tens of thousands of distinct CDR3 sequences, around 52% of them seen once. The patients had localized lung adenocarcinoma, a non-small cell subtype. Sequenced sample: CD4+ T cells from the center of a lung tumor. This clonotype was obtained from a male donor with lung adenocarcinoma. The CD4 and CD8 labels of this study may be unreliable.

The CDR3 sequence is CASSLKGGAETQFF. The CDR3 DNA reads TGTGCCAGCAGTTTAAAAGGCGGTGCGGAGACCCAGTTCTTC. The chain joins TRBV28 to TRBJ2-1, with D unclear. This CDR3 is built from 14 residues. Trimming pared 2 bases from V and 13 bases from J, leaving 18 bases between. Looked up from germline, CDR1 is MDHEN and CDR2 is SYDVKM.